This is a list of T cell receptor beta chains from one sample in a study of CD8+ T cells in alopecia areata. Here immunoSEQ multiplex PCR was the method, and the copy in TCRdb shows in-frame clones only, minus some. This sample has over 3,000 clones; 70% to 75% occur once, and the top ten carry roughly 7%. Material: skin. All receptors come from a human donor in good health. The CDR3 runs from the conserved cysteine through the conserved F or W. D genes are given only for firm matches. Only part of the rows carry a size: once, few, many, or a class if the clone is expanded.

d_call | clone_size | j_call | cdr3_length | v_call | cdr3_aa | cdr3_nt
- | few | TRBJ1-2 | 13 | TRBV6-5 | CASTTEGFRGYTF | TGTGCCAGCACCACGGAGGGCTTTCGGGGCTACACCTTC
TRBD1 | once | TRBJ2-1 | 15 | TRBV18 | CASSLGQGGYNEQFF | TGTGCCAGCTCACTCGGACAGGGGGGCTACAATGAGCAGTTCTTC
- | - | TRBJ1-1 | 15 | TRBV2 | CASTNRALMNTEAFF | TGTGCCAGCACAAACAGGGCGCTCATGAACACTGAAGCTTTCTTT
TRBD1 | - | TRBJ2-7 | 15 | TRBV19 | CASSEAGTGTYEQYF | TGTGCCAGTAGCGAGGCCGGGACAGGGACATACGAGCAGTACTTC
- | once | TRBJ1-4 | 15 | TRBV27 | CASSEAGRLGEKLFF | TGTGCCAGCAGTGAGGCAGGGAGGTTGGGAGAAAAACTGTTTTTT
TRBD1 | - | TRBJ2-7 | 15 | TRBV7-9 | CASSLSGTEAAEQYF | TGTGCCAGCAGCTTAAGTGGGACAGAGGCGGCCGAGCAGTACTTC
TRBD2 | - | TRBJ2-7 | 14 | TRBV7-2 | CASSRGGGFYEQHF | TGTGCCAGCAGCCGGGGGGGCGGGTTCTACGAGCAGCACTTC
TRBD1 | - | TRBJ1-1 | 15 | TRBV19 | CASSEQGRGNTEAFF | TGTGCCAGTAGTGAACAGGGGAGGGGGAACACTGAAGCTTTCTTT
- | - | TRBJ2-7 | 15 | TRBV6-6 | CASRPGTPSSYEQYF | TGTGCCAGCCGCCCGGGGACACCATCATCCTACGAGCAGTACTTC
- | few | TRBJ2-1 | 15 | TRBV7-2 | CASSLAGLSYNEQFF | TGTGCCAGCAGCTTAGCCGGACTCTCCTACAATGAGCAGTTCTTC
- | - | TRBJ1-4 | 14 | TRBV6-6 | CASSYDQWNEKLFF | TGTGCCAGCAGTTATGACCAGTGGAATGAAAAACTGTTTTTT
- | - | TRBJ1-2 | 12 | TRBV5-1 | CASTYWWIGYTF | TGCGCCAGCACCTACTGGTGGATAGGCTACACCTTC
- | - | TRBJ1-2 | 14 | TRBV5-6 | CASSLPGKFYGYTF | TGTGCCAGCAGCTTGCCTGGAAAGTTCTATGGCTACACCTTC
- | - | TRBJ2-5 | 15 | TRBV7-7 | CASSLLGGLGETQYF | TGTGCCAGCAGCTTATTGGGGGGCCTGGGGGAGACCCAGTACTTC
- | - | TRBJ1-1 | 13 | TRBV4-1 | CASSQDIGRRAFF | TGCGCCAGCAGCCAAGATATAGGGCGGCGAGCTTTCTTT
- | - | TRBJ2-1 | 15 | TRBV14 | CASSQEVAYRGEQFF | TGTGCCAGCAGCCAAGAAGTGGCCTATCGAGGTGAGCAGTTCTTC
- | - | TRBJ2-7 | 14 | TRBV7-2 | CASSLAGTPYEQYF | TGTGCCAGCAGCTTAGCAGGGACACCCTACGAGCAGTACTTC
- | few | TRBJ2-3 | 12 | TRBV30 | CAWSEGADTQYF | TGTGCCTGGAGTGAAGGGGCAGATACGCAGTATTTT